Each of the 25 T cell receptor beta chains below was sequenced from the same sample in a study of blood T cell repertoires in COVID-19. Assay used: immunoSEQ multiplex PCR; TCRdb lists only in-frame clones, some missing. The top ten clones hold 7.9% of a sample with about 120,000 clones, about 74% of them seen once. Sequenced: peripheral blood. The origin of the receptors is a human donor in a cohort sampled during active COVID-19.

This rearrangement joins TRBV18 to TRBJ1-1; D uncertain. The V and J ends lost 3 bases and 3 bases respectively, with 17 bases between them. Germline loops: CDR1 KGHSH, CDR2 LQKENI. The CDR3 loop spans 16 amino acids. The CDR3: CASSPAPGRLDTEAFF. DNA of the CDR3: TGTGCCAGCTCACCGGCCCCCGGGAGGTTGGACACTGAAGCTTTCTTT.

This chain links TRBV4-2 with TRBJ1-2; TRBD1 aligns across 10 bases. The CDR3 length is 17 residues. Trimming took 0 bases from V and 3 from J; bases not matched to a gene: 7. Per the germline V gene, CDR1 is LGHNA and CDR2 is YNFKEQ. This CDR3 is CASSQEGTGVVDYGYTF. In nucleotides, the CDR3 is TGTGCCAGCAGCCAAGAGGGGACAGGGGTTGTCGACTATGGCTACACCTTC.

The chain combines TRBV3-1 (or the pseudogene TRBV3-2) with TRBJ1-6; no reliable D call. V was trimmed by 4 bases and J by 7 bases, leaving 5 bases between them. Germline-derived CDR1 and CDR2 are LGHDT and YNNKEL (reference sequence). CDR3 size: 12 residues. The CDR3 loop is CASSLQNSPLHF. CDR3 coding DNA: TGTGCCAGCAGCCTTCAAAATTCACCCCTCCACTTT.

The gene calls are TRBV6-4 and TRBJ1-3; weak D call: TRBD1 (6 bases). CDR3 size: 17 residues. CDR1 and CDR2 (germline): MRHNA, SNTAGT. The ends were cut back, 1 base at V and 8 bases at J, with 21 bases in the middle. DNA for the CDR3: TGTGCCAGCAGTGACTTTCGACAGGCTCTAGGTGAGGACACCATATATTTT. It encodes CASSDFRQALGEDTIYF.

This clone was seen once. The gene calls are TRBV19 and TRBJ1-1; a weak D match, TRBD1 (6 bases). The CDR3 is 13 amino acids. Trimming shortened V by 6 bases and J by 8 bases, and 16 bases separated the two germline ends. Germline CDR1 and CDR2: LNHDA and SQIVND (reference sequence). The CDR3: CASSPFPGTEAFF. The CDR3 DNA reads as TGTGCCAGTAGCCCGTTCCCTGGGACAGAAGCTTTCTTT.

A few counts support this clone. This chain joins TRBV20-1 and TRBJ1-2; D remains ambiguous. This CDR3 region has 12 residues. V was pared by 3 bases and J by 8 bases, with 13 bases between. In germline, CDR1 is DFQATT, CDR2 SNEGSKA (reference sequence). As DNA, the CDR3 is TGCAGTGCTAGTGACGGAGTTTTAGGCTACACCTTC. Translation gives CSASDGVLGYTF.

This clone was detected once. At one boundary the junction diverges from the germline segment, which might be a read error. This chain uses TRBV28 with TRBJ1-1, with 7 positions matching TRBD1. The CDR3 sequence is 12 residues long. Germline V gene data show CDR1 as MDHEN and CDR2 as SYDVKM. The CDR3 nucleotides are TGTGCCAGCAGTCTATGGACAGGATGGGCTTTCTTT. Amino acid sequence: CASSLWTGWAFF.

The J gene is TRBJ2-2, the V gene TRBV7-9; D is uncertain. This CDR3 is 14 amino acids long. Trimming shortened V by 5 bases and J by 4 bases, and 11 bases separated the two germline ends. Looked up from germline, CDR1 is SEHNR and CDR2 is FQNEAQ (reference sequence). CDR3: CASSTNPATGELFF. DNA for the CDR3: TGTGCCAGCAGCACTAACCCGGCCACCGGGGAGCTGTTTTTT.

V gene TRBV7-2 combines with J gene TRBJ2-7; the match to TRBD2 covers 7 bases. Germline CDR1 is SGHTA and CDR2 is FQGNSA. The CDR3 spans 13 residues. V lost 2 bases to trimming and J lost 7 bases; unmatched junction nucleotides: 5. DNA for the CDR3: TGTGCCAGCAGCTTACAGCGGGGACTGGAGCAGTACTTC. It codes for CASSLQRGLEQYF.

The chain has TRBV6-5 and TRBJ2-7, with 8 bases that match TRBD2. V shed 10 bases, J shed 6 bases, and the junction held 5 bases outside the gene matches. Per germline, CDR1 MNHEY and CDR2 SVGAGI. The CDR3 consists of 11 residues. The CDR3 nucleotides read TGTGCCATCGGGGGGGGAGGCGAGCAGTACTTC. Translated: CAIGGGGEQYF.

V usage is TRBV4-1 and J usage is TRBJ2-7, with TRBD2 matching 11 bases. Germline values: CDR1 MGHRA, CDR2 YSYEKL. With 0 bases clipped from V and 1 base from J, the junction kept 2 bases outside the gene matches. The CDR3 extends over 16 amino acids. The CDR3 bases are TGCGCCAGCAGCCAAGAGGGGACTAGCGGATCCTACGAGCAGTACTTC. As protein: CASSQEGTSGSYEQYF.

The rearrangement uses TRBV6-6 and TRBJ2-7; 9 bases agree with TRBD2. Germline V lookup: CDR1 MNHNY, CDR2 SVGAGI (reference sequence). The junction had 5 bases not matched to a gene; V was cut back by 2 bases and J by 3 bases. There are 15 residues in the CDR3. The CDR3 nucleotides are TGTGCCAGCAGTTACGCCCGCGGGGGGGGCTACGAGCAGTACTTC. Its protein product is CASSYARGGGYEQYF.

The V call is TRBV5-4, the J call TRBJ1-2; the match to TRBD1 covers 7 bases. CDR3 size: 13 residues. CDR1 is SGHNT, CDR2 YYREEE, per germline (reference sequence). Trimming at V came to 4 bases and at J to 4 bases, leaving 4 bases not matched to a gene. The CDR3 nucleotides are TGTGCCAGCAGCGATTGGGACAGCTATGGCTACACCTTC. Protein sequence: CASSDWDSYGYTF.

This clone occurred once. V is TRBV19 and J is TRBJ1-3, with 9 bases identical to TRBD1. CDR1 LNHDA and CDR2 SQIVND come from the germline V gene (reference sequence). The V segment lost 1 base and the J segment 4 bases; nucleotides outside the gene matches: 5. This CDR3 contains 16 residues. CDR3 region: CASSIGTGAPGNTIYF. CDR3 coding DNA: TGTGCCAGTAGTATAGGGACAGGGGCACCCGGAAACACCATATATTTT.

CDR3 sequence reads: CASRGQGAGFYEQYF. As DNA, the CDR3 is TGTGCCAGCAGAGGACAGGGGGCGGGTTTCTACGAGCAGTACTTC. The chain joins TRBV2 to TRBJ2-7, with TRBD1 matching over 11 bases. V was pared by 6 bases and J by 3 bases, with 7 bases of the junction left unmatched. The CDR3 spans 15 residues. The germline V gene has CDR1 SNHLY and CDR2 FYNNEI.

The chain is built from TRBV25-1 and TRBJ1-1; D gene unclear. Germline loops: CDR1 MGHDK, CDR2 SYGVNS. The CDR3 extends over 14 amino acids. Between the trimmed V and J ends, which lost 8 bases and 4 bases, there was a span of 17 bases. The CDR3, as DNA: TGTGCCAGCCGCCGAGGTATTCGCGGCACTGAAGCTTTCTTT. The encoded protein is CASRRGIRGTEAFF.

V and J are TRBV19 and TRBJ1-1, with D possibly being TRBD1 (6 bases). The CDR3 extends over 16 amino acids. Trimming removed 3 bases at V and 3 bases at J, with 17 bases between. Looked up from germline, CDR1 is LNHDA and CDR2 is SQIVND (reference sequence). The CDR3 region has the DNA TGTGCCAGTAGTATTATAGGCCCTTCAGGGGACACTGAAGCTTTCTTT. Its translation is CASSIIGPSGDTEAFF.

This clone appeared once. V gene TRBV5-4 combines with J gene TRBJ1-1; 12 bases agree with TRBD1. Losses at the gene ends were 3 bases for V and 3 bases for J; bases not matched to a gene: 3. Germline values: CDR1 SGHNT, CDR2 YYREEE (reference sequence). This CDR3 is 15 amino acids long. As DNA, the CDR3 is TGTGCCAGCAGCTGGGACAGGGGGCCGGACACTGAAGCTTTCTTT. Protein product: CASSWDRGPDTEAFF. The full variable domain, in which reference TRBV5-4 and TRBJ1-1 provide the parts outside the CDR3, is ETGVTQSPTHLIKTRGQQVTLRCSSQSGHNTVSWYQQALGQGPQFIFQYYREEENGRGNFPPRFSGLQFPNYSSELNVNALELDDSALYLCASSWDRGPDTEAFFGQGTRLTVV.

This rearrangement joins TRBV11-2 to TRBJ2-7; 8 bases align to TRBD1. Germline CDR1 and CDR2: SGHAT and FQNNGV. CDR3 length: 13 residues. V trimming: 3 bases; J trimming: 5 bases; junction bases outside the gene matches: 3. The CDR3 protein is CASSFGTGNEQYF. The CDR3 DNA follows: TGTGCCAGCAGCTTCGGGACAGGCAACGAGCAGTACTTC.

The J gene is TRBJ2-7, the V gene TRBV19, with 7 bases aligning to TRBD1. Germline V gene lookup returns CDR1 LNHDA and CDR2 SQIVND (reference sequence). The CDR3 runs 14 residues. V lost 3 bases, J lost 7 bases, and 9 bases stayed unmatched. The CDR3 protein is CASSIRDRAGEQYF. CDR3 bases: TGTGCCAGTAGTATCCGAGACAGGGCCGGGGAGCAGTACTTC.

The chain joins TRBV5-8 to TRBJ2-7, with 11 bases aligning to TRBD2. V dropped 2 bases and J dropped 2; count of bases not matched to a gene: 3. Per germline, CDR1 SGHTS and CDR2 YDEGEE. The CDR3 totals 15 residues. The CDR3 DNA is TGTGCCAGCAGCTTCGATAGCGGGGGGGCCTACGAGCAGTACTTC. As protein: CASSFDSGGAYEQYF.

V and J are TRBV6-5 and TRBJ1-2, with D possibly TRBD1 on 5 matching bases. The CDR3 spans 14 residues. Trimming shortened V by 0 bases and J by 14 bases, and 19 bases separated the two germline ends. Germline lookup yields CDR1 MNHEY and CDR2 SVGAGI. The CDR3 DNA is TGTGCCAGCAGTTACTCCACAGCGACAGCCCCTCGGACCTTC. It is translated as CASSYSTATAPRTF.

The chain joins TRBV2 to TRBJ1-2; 10 positions agree with TRBD1. Germline V gives CDR1 SNHLY, CDR2 FYNNEI. Trimming at V came to 11 bases and at J to 5 bases, leaving 2 bases not matched to a gene. The CDR3 loop spans 11 amino acids. CDR3 region: CAGTGEYGYTF. The CDR3 nucleotides are TGTGCCGGGACAGGGGAGTATGGCTACACCTTC.

This chain links TRBV19 with TRBJ2-7; TRBD1 matches at 7 bases. With 6 bases clipped from V and 6 bases from J, the junction kept 8 bases outside the gene matches. In germline, CDR1 is LNHDA, CDR2 SQIVND (reference sequence). This CDR3 region has 13 residues. For the CDR3, the DNA is TGTGCCAGTAGGGGGACAGTTCGTGGCGAGCAGTACTTC. Amino acids: CASRGTVRGEQYF.

The chain uses TRBV10-2 and TRBJ2-7; D gene uncertain. This CDR3 spans 11 amino acids. V lost 2 bases, J lost 6 bases, and 5 bases lay in between. CDR1 and CDR2 (germline): WSHSY, SAAADI. The CDR3 region is CASSESREQYF. For the CDR3, the DNA is TGCGCCAGCAGTGAGAGCCGCGAGCAGTACTTC.